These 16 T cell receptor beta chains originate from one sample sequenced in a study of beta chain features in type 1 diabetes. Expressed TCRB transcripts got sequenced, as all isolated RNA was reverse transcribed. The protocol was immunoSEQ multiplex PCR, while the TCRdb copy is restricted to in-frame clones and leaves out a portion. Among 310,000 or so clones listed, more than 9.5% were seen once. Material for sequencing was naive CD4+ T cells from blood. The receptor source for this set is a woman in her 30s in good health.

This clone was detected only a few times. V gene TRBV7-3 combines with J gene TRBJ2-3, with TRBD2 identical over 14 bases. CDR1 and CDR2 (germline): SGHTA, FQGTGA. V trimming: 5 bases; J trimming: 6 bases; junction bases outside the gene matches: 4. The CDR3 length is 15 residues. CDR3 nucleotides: TGTGCCAGCAGCATGACTAGCGGGAGGGTTGATACGCAGTATTTT. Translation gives CASSMTSGRVDTQYF.

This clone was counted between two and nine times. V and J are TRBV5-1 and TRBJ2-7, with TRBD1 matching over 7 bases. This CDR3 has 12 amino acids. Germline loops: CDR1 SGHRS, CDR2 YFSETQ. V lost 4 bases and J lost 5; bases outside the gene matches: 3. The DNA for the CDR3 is TGCGCCAGCAGCAGACAGGGTAACGAGCAGTACTTC. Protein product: CASSRQGNEQYF. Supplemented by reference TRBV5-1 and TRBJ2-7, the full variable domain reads KAGVTQTPRYLIKTRGQQVTLSCSPISGHRSVSWYQQTPGQGLQFLFEYFSETQRNKGNFPGRFSGRQFSNSRSEMNVSTLELGDSALYLCASSRQGNEQYFGPGTRLTVT.

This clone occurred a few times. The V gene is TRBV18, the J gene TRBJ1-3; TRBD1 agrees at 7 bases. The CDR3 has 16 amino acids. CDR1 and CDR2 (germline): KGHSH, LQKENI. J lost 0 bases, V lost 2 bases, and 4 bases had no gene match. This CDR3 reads CASSPWGTDSGNTIYF. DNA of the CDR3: TGTGCCAGCTCACCATGGGGGACAGACTCTGGAAACACCATATATTTT.

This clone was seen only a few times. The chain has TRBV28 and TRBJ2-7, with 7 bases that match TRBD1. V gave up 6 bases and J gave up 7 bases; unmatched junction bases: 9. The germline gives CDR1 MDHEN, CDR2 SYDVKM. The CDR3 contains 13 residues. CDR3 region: CASRGTARGEQYF. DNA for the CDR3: TGTGCCAGCAGAGGGACAGCTCGAGGGGAGCAGTACTTC.

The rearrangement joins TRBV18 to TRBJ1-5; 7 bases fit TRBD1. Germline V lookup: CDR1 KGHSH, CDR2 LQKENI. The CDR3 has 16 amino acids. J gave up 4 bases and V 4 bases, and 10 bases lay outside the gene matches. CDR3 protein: CASSLSSDRTNQPQHF. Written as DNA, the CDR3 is TGTGCCAGCTCACTAAGCTCGGACAGGACAAATCAGCCCCAGCATTTT.

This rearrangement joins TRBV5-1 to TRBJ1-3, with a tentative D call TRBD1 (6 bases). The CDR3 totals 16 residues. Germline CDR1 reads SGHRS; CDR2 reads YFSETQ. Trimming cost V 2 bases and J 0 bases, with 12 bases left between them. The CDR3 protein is CASSFDGTNSGNTIYF. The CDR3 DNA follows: TGCGCCAGCAGCTTTGATGGGACAAACTCTGGAAACACCATATATTTT. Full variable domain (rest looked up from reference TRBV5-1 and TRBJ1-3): KAGVTQTPRYLIKTRGQQVTLSCSPISGHRSVSWYQQTPGQGLQFLFEYFSETQRNKGNFPGRFSGRQFSNSRSEMNVSTLELGDSALYLCASSFDGTNSGNTIYFGEGSWLTVV.

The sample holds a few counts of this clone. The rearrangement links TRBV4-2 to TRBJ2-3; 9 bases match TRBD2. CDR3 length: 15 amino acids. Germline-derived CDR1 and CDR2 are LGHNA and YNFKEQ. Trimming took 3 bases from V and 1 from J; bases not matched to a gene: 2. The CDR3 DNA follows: TGTGCCAGCAGCCAGGGACTAGCCCGCACAGATACGCAGTATTTT. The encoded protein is CASSQGLARTDTQYF.

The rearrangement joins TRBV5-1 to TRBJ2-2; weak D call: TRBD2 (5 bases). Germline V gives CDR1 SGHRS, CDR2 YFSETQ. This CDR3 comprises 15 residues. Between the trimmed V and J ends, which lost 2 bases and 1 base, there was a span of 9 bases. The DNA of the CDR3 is TGCGCCAGCAGCTTAGCGGAGAGGAACACCGGGGAGCTGTTTTTT. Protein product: CASSLAERNTGELFF.

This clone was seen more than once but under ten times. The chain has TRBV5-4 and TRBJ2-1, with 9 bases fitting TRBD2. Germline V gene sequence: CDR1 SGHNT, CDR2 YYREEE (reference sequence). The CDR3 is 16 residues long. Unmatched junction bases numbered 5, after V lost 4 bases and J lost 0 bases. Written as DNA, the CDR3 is TGTGCCAGCAGCCAGGGACTAGCCCCCTCCTACAATGAGCAGTTCTTC. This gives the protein CASSQGLAPSYNEQFF.

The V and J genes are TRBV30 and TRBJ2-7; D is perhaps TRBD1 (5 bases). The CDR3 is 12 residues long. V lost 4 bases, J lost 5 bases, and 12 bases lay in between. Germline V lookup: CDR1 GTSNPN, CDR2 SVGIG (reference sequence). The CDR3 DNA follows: TGTGCCTGGACAGGGTTACGGGACGAGCAGTACTTC. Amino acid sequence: CAWTGLRDEQYF.

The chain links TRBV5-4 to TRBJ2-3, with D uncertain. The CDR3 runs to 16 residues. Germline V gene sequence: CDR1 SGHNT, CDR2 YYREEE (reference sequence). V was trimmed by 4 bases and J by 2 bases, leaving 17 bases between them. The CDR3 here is CASSQDPGLYTDTQYF. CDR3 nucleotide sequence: TGTGCCAGCAGCCAAGATCCAGGCCTATACACAGATACGCAGTATTTT.

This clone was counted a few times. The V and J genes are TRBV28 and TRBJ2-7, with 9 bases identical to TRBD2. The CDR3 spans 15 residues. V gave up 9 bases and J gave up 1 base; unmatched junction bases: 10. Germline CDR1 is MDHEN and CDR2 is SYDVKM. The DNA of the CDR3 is TGTGCCAGTACCAGCCCGGGACTAGCTTCCTACGAGCAGTACTTC. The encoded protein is CASTSPGLASYEQYF. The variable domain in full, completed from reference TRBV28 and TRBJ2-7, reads DVKVTQSSRYLVKRTGEKVFLECVQDMDHENMFWYRQDPGLGLRLIYFSYDVKMKEKGDIPEGYSVSREKKERFSLILESASTNQTSMYLCASTSPGLASYEQYFGPGTRLTVT.

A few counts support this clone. The CDR3 region has the DNA TGCGCCAGCAGCCAAGATCGAACAGGGGCGAATGAAAAACTGTTTTTT. It translates to CASSQDRTGANEKLFF. This chain uses TRBV4-3 with TRBJ1-4, with 7 bases lining up with TRBD1. Germline values: CDR1 LGHNA, CDR2 YSLEER. The length of the CDR3 is 16 residues. With 0 bases clipped from V and 5 bases from J, the junction kept 6 bases outside the gene matches.

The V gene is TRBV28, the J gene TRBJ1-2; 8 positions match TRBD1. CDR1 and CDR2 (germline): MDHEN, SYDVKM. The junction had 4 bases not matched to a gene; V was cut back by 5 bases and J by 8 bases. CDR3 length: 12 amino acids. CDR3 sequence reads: CASSGRDRGYTF. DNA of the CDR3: TGTGCCAGCAGTGGACGGGACAGGGGCTACACCTTC.

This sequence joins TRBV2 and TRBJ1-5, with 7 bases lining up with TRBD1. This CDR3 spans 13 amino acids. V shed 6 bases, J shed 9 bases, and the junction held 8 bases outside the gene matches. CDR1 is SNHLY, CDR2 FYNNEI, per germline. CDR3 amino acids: CASRIGGQPPQHF. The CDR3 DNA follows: TGTGCCAGCAGGATCGGGGGACAGCCGCCCCAGCATTTT.

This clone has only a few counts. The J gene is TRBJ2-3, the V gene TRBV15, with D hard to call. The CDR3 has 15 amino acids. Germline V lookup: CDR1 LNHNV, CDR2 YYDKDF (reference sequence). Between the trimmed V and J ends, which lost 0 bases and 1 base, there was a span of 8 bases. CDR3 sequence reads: CATSRDPSRTDTQYF. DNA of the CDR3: TGTGCCACCAGCAGAGATCCATCCCGCACAGATACGCAGTATTTT.